The clone carrying this T cell receptor beta chain was detected a few times. Its antigen remains unknown. Original processing notes: A classifier of distant metastasis in papillary thyroid cancer was built from CDR3 differences (across clinicopathological groups). TCRdb redid the clone calls on the PCR reads using MiXCR. TCRdb's processing, not the authors', yielded these V and J calls. The repertoire includes 30,000 to 45,000 clones, about 30% of them detected once, and approximately 10% sits in the top ten. Thyroid surgery was preceded by no treatment in any patient. This sample is drawn from a study of metastatic and nonmetastatic thyroid tumors. The overall study: Repertoire data that came from the blood and tumor or nodule tissue of malignant and benign thyroid patients were compared.

Study-level results: It was reported that TCR beta diversity was significantly higher in malignant thyroid tumors than benign nodules, in blood and tumor.

Trimming left V 3 bases short and J 5 bases short, with 10 bases between. Germline assignment: CDR1 LNHDA and CDR2 SQIVND (reference sequence). The CDR3 loop spans 13 amino acids. The source is a male donor with papillary thyroid cancer or a benign thyroid nodule (not recorded which). Some clones in this sample may be carry-over from other donors' samples. This chain uses TRBV19 with TRBJ1-1; a possible D gene is TRBD1 (6 bases). Sequencing was performed on blood. The CDR3, as DNA: TGTGCCAGTAGTATTATACAGGGAACTGAAGCTTTCTTT. It codes for CASSIIQGTEAFF.